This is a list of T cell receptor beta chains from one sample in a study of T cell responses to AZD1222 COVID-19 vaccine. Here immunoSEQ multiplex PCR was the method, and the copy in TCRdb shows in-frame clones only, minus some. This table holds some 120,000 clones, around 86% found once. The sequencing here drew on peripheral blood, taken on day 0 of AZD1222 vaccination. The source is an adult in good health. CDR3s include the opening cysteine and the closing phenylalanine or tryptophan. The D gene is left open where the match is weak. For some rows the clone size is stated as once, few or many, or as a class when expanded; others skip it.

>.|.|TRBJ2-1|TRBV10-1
CASSDRTTYNEQFF
TGCGCCAGCAGTGATAGGACTACCTACAATGAGCAGTTCTTC
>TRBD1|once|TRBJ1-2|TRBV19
CASTSLRDRGRGYGYTF
TGTGCCAGTACCTCCCTCCGGGACAGGGGGCGTGGGTATGGCTACACCTTC
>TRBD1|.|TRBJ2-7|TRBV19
CASSIGQVSYEQYF
TGTGCCAGTAGTATCGGACAGGTGTCCTACGAGCAGTACTTC
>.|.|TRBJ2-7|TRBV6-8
CASSYRTRFYEQYF
TGTGCCAGCAGTTACCGCACCAGGTTCTACGAGCAGTACTTC
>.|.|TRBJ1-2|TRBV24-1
CATSDFPPWGYTF
TGTGCCACCAGTGATTTCCCCCCATGGGGCTACACCTTC
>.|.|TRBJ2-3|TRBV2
CASRARTSTDTQYF
TGTGCCAGCAGGGCCCGGACTAGCACAGATACGCAGTATTTT
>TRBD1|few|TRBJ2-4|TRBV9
CASSVGAGGNIQYF
TGTGCCAGCAGCGTTGGGGCAGGGGGAAACATTCAGTACTTC
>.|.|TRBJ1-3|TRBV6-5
CASSVGGELGNTIYF
TGTGCCAGCAGCGTCGGAGGGGAGTTAGGAAACACCATATATTTT
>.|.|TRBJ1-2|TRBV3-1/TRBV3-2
CASSQDRLQAHYGYTF
TGTGCCAGCAGCCAAGATCGGCTACAGGCCCACTATGGCTACACCTTC
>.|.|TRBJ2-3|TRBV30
CAWNQIRGDTQYF
TGTGCCTGGAACCAAATAAGAGGGGATACGCAGTATTTT
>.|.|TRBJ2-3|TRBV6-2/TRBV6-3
CASSWGRNTDTQYF
TGTGCCAGCAGCTGGGGGCGGAATACAGATACGCAGTATTTT
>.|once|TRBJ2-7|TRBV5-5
CASSLQGGSYEQYF
TGTGCCAGCAGCTTACAGGGGGGGTCCTACGAGCAGTACTTC
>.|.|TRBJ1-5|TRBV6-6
CASSPRQETTPQHF
TGTGCCAGCAGTCCTCGACAGGAAACGACGCCCCAGCATTTT
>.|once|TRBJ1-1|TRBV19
CASSIRGAFTEAFF
TGTGCCAGTAGTATCCGGGGGGCTTTCACTGAAGCTTTCTTT
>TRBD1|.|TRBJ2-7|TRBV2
CASRQGALYEQYF
TGTGCCAGTAGACAGGGGGCCCTCTACGAGCAGTACTTC
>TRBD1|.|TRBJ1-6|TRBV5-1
CASSAQGTGNSPLHF
TGCGCCAGCAGCGCACAGGGGACCGGTAATTCACCCCTCCACTTT
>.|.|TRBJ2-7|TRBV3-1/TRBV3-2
CASTKYHYEQYF
TGTGCCAGCACCAAGTACCATTACGAGCAGTACTTC
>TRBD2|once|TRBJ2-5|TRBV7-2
CASSLAGGLAGRETQYF
TGTGCCAGCAGCTTAGCGGGGGGACTAGCGGGGAGGGAGACCCAGTACTTC
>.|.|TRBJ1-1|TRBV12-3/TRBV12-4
CASRLDSLGEAFF
TGTGCCAGCAGATTGGACAGCCTGGGGGAAGCTTTCTTT
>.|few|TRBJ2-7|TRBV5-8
CASSLAVRAGSQYF
TGTGCCAGCAGCTTGGCCGTAAGGGCAGGTTCGCAGTACTTC
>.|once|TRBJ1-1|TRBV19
CASSMGGGSNTEAFF
TGTGCCAGTAGTATGGGGGGAGGGTCGAACACTGAAGCTTTCTTT
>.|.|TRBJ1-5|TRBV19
CASSTFGDSNQPQHF
TGTGCCAGTAGTACTTTCGGGGATAGCAATCAGCCCCAGCATTTT
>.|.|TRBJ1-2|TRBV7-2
CASSNLMRYGYTF
TGTGCCAGCAGTAACCTGATGAGGTATGGCTACACCTTC
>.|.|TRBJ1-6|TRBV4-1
CASSQDGAGSNSPLHF
TGCGCCAGCAGCCAAGATGGAGCGGGGTCTAATTCACCCCTCCACTTT
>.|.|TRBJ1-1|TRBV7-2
CASILVRGGTEAFF
TGTGCCAGCATCCTCGTGAGGGGGGGCACTGAAGCTTTCTTT
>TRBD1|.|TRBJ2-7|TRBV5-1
CASSVPDRIEQYF
TGCGCCAGCAGCGTCCCGGACAGGATTGAGCAGTACTTC
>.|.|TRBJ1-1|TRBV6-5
CASSYAARLNTEAFF
TGTGCCAGCAGTTACGCGGCCAGACTGAACACTGAAGCTTTCTTT
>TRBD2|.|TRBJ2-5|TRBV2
CASRTSGPQETQYF
TGTGCCAGCAGGACTAGCGGACCTCAAGAGACCCAGTACTTC
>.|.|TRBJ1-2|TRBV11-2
CASSRPVTGPNYRYYGYTF
TGTGCCAGCAGCCGCCCCGTGACAGGACCTAACTACCGATACTATGGCTACACCTTC
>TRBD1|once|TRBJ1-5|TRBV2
CASGGQGVDQPQHF
TGTGCCAGCGGGGGACAGGGAGTGGATCAGCCCCAGCATTTT
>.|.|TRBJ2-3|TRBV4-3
CATGRGTDTQYF
TGCGCGACAGGTCGGGGCACAGATACGCAGTATTTT
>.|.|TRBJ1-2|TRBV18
CASSPEGTGDYGYTF
TGTGCCAGCTCACCTGAGGGGACTGGAGACTATGGCTACACCTTC
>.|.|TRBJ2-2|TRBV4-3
CASSHSGLWGSNTGELFF
TGCGCCAGCAGCCACTCGGGACTCTGGGGGTCGAACACCGGGGAGCTGTTTTTT
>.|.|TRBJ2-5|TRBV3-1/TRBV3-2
CASSPGARLRSQETQYF
TGTGCCAGCAGCCCAGGAGCCCGGCTCCGATCTCAAGAGACCCAGTACTTC
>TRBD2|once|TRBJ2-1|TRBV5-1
CASSSWTSGPSYNEQFF
TGCGCCAGCAGCTCCTGGACTAGCGGGCCGTCCTACAATGAGCAGTTCTTC
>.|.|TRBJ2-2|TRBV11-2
CASSFSGSGELFF
TGTGCCAGCAGCTTTTCAGGGTCCGGGGAGCTGTTTTTT
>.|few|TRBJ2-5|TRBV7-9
CASTRGRVETQYF
TGTGCCAGCACTCGGGGCAGGGTGGAGACCCAGTACTTC
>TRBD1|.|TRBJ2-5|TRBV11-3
CASSLGRTGGEETQYF
TGTGCCAGCAGCTTAGGGCGGACAGGGGGAGAGGAGACCCAGTACTTC
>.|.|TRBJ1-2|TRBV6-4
CASSDSRRPYGYTF
TGTGCCAGCAGTGACTCGCGCAGGCCGTATGGCTACACCTTC
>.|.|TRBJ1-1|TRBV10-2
CASSGDRRRNTEAFF
TGCGCCAGCAGTGGGGACCGCCGAAGGAACACTGAAGCTTTCTTT
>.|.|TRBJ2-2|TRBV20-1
CSASAGRGELFF
TGCAGTGCTAGTGCGGGGAGGGGGGAGCTGTTTTTT
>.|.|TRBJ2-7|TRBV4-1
CASSQQTSSYEQYF
TGCGCCAGCAGCCAACAGACTAGCTCCTACGAGCAGTACTTC
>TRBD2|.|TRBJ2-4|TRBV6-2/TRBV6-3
CASSSLTSGGLAKNIQYF
TGTGCCAGCAGTTCACTGACTAGCGGGGGCCTAGCCAAAAACATTCAGTACTTC
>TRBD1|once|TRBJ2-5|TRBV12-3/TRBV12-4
CASSAGGQETQYF
TGTGCCAGCAGTGCAGGGGGACAAGAGACCCAGTACTTC
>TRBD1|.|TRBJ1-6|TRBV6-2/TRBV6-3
CASSPIRQGLNSPLHF
TGTGCCAGCAGTCCGATCCGACAGGGTCTTAATTCACCCCTCCACTTT
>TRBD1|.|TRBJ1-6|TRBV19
CASSMGQDNSPLHF
TGTGCCAGTAGTATGGGACAGGACAATTCACCCCTCCACTTT
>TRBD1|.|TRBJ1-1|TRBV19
CASTDRSLVLNTEAFF
TGTGCCAGTACGGACAGGAGCCTTGTGTTGAACACTGAAGCTTTCTTT
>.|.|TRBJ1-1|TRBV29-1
CSIRTLRTEAFF
TGCAGCATCCGGACCCTTCGGACTGAAGCTTTCTTT
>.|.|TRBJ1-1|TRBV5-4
CASSLEGVGAFF
TGTGCCAGCAGCTTGGAAGGGGTGGGAGCTTTCTTT
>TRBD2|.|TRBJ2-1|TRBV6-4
CASSVAGGYNEQFF
TGTGCCAGCAGTGTAGCGGGGGGTTACAATGAGCAGTTCTTC
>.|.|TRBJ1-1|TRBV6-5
CASSPQGPNTEAFF
TGTGCCAGCAGTCCACAGGGCCCAAACACTGAAGCTTTCTTT
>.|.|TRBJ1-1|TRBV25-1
CASRMGGDGTEAFF
TGTGCCAGCAGGATGGGCGGGGACGGCACTGAAGCTTTCTTT
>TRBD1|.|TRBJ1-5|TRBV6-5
CASSYKTGGDQPQHF
TGTGCCAGCAGTTACAAAACAGGGGGAGATCAGCCCCAGCATTTT
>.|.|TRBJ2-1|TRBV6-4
CASSEILRDTFNEQFF
TGTGCCAGCAGTGAAATTTTACGGGACACCTTCAATGAGCAGTTCTTC
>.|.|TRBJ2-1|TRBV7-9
CASTHRPGQVGYNEQFF
TGTGCCAGCACTCACCGACCGGGGCAGGTAGGCTACAATGAGCAGTTCTTC
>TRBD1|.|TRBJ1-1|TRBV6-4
CASSGGRGSYWGAFF
TGTGCCAGCAGTGGTGGCAGGGGGAGCTATTGGGGAGCTTTCTTT
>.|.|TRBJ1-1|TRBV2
CASSVQRKAFF
TGTGCCAGCAGTGTACAGAGAAAAGCTTTCTTT